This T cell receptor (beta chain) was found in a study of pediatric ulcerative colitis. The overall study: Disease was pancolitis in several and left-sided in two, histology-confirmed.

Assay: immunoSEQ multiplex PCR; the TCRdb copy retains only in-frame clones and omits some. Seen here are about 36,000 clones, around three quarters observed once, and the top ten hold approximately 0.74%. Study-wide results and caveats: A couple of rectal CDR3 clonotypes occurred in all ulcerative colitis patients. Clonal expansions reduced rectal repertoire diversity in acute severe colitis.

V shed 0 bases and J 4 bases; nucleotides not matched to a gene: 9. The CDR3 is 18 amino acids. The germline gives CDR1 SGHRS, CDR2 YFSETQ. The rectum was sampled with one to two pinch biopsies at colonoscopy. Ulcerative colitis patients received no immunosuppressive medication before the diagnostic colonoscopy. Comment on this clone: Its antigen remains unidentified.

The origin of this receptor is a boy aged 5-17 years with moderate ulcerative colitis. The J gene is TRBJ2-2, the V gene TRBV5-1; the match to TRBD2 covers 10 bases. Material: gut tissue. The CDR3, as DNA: TGCGCCAGCAGCTTGGTGGGCCTAGCGGGGGACTTCACCGGGGAGCTGTTTTTT. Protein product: CASSLVGLAGDFTGELFF.